Presented here are 30 T cell receptor beta chains from one specimen sequenced in a study of tumor and adjacent non-tumor tissue in lung cancer. No cell sorting was done before RNA was extracted from the tissue. More than 3 cm separated this lung sample from the edge of the tumor. TCRbeta libraries were built with three rounds of nested PCR, modified from ARM-PCR. From the multiplex PCR reads, TCRdb called clonotypes with MiXCR, one entry per CDR3 protein. This repertoire shows 90,000 to 120,000 distinct CDR3 sequences, roughly two thirds found once; its top ten account for approximately 19%. The sample was distant non-tumor lung tissue. These receptors originate from a man aged 30 to 45 with non-small cell lung cancer.

The chain recombines TRBV11-2 with TRBJ1-5, with D perhaps TRBD1 (5 bases). This CDR3 is built from 14 residues. Deletions cut 7 bases from V and 7 bases from J, with 17 bases between. The germline V gene encodes CDR1 SGHAT and CDR2 FQNNGV. This chain's CDR3 is CASNLAGSEQPQHF. In DNA, the CDR3 is TGTGCCAGCAATTTAGCAGGGTCTGAGCAGCCCCAGCATTTT.

This clonotype occurred once. The germline gene is not matched at one end of the junction; a read error may be the cause. The chain couples TRBV11-2 to TRBJ1-1, with 9 bases aligning to TRBD1. The CDR3 length is 15 residues. CDR1 SGHAT and CDR2 FQNNGV come from the germline V gene. The CDR3 spells CASSDRGRENTEAFF. CDR3 DNA: TGTGCCAGCAGCGACAGGGGGAGGGAGAACACCGAAGCTTTCTTT.

Points on this clonotype: This may come from a read error, since a much larger clone is one base off. V and J are TRBV6-5 and TRBJ1-5; 8 nucleotides match TRBD1. The CDR3 totals 15 residues. Germline-derived CDR1 and CDR2 are MNHEY and SVGAGI. Here the CDR3 DNA reads TGTGCCGGCAGCAACGACAGGGGTAGCAATCAGCCCCAGCATTTT. Its translation: CAGSNDRGSNQPQHF.

As regards this clonotype: Likely a read error: the CDR3 ends without its conserved phenylalanine or tryptophan. The DNA is omitted, as the CDR3 cannot be located on it reliably, and the CDR3 follows TCRdb's listing. V is TRBV4-1 and J is TRBJ1-5. The germline V gene has CDR1 MGHRA and CDR2 YSYEKL. The CDR3 sequence runs 15 residues, both termini included. This chain's CDR3 is CASSQDGLSKQSQHL.

A remark on this clonotype: An end of the junction does not agree with germline; a read error may underlie this. The chain joins TRBV11-2 to TRBJ2-5; D gene uncertain. Germline V gene data show CDR1 as SGHAT and CDR2 as FQNNGV. The CDR3 contains 12 residues. For the CDR3, the DNA is TGTGCCAGCGGCTTGACTGAAGAGACCCAGTACTTC. It encodes CASGLTEETQYF.

Notes on this clonotype: Given a much more abundant clone one base away, this may be a read error. No conserved phenylalanine or tryptophan is present at the end of the CDR3, so a read error is the likely explanation. V usage is TRBV5-4 and J usage is TRBJ2-7; D not resolved. Germline assignment: CDR1 SGHNT and CDR2 YYREEE (reference sequence). The ends were cut back, 3 bases at V and 0 bases at J, with 7 bases in the middle. This CDR3 has 13 residues. The chain's CDR3 is CASSSASSYEQYL. CDR3 nucleotide sequence: TGTGCCAGCAGCTCCGCCAGCTCCTACGAGCAGTACTTG.

V gene TRBV6-4 combines with J gene TRBJ2-2; 10 positions match TRBD1. Germline lookup yields CDR1 MRHNA and CDR2 SNTAGT. The ends lost 5 bases at V and 7 bases at J; junction bases unmatched: 7. This CDR3 has 15 residues. The CDR3 DNA reads as TGTGCCAGCAGTCCGGGACAGGGGTTGATCGGGGAGCTGTTTTTT. Translated: CASSPGQGLIGELFF.

On this clonotype itself: One junction end disagrees with the germline gene, perhaps due to a read error. The chain joins TRBV10-1 to TRBJ2-2, with D perhaps matching TRBD2 (6 bases). The CDR3 is 15 amino acids. CDR1 WNHNN and CDR2 SYGVQD come from the germline V gene (reference sequence). The CDR3 DNA follows: TGCGCCAGCAGTGAGTCGACTGGGGGGACCGAGGAGCTGTTTTTT. This sequence encodes CASSESTGGTEELFF.

The rearrangement uses TRBV11-2 and TRBJ2-5, with 8 bases matching TRBD2. The CDR3 is 19 residues long. The germline CDR1 and CDR2 sequences are SGHAT and FQNNGV. Trimming cost V 1 base and J 5 bases; bases outside gene matches: 18. This CDR3 is CASSLVSVWSGGFQETQYF. DNA for the CDR3: TGTGCCAGCAGCTTAGTGTCGGTCTGGAGCGGGGGTTTCCAGGAGACCCAGTACTTC.

About this clonotype itself: The junction does not match germline at one end; this may be a read error. This chain links TRBV6-1 with TRBJ2-7; D might be TRBD2 (5 bases). Germline CDR1 reads MNHNS; CDR2 reads SASEGT. The CDR3 loop spans 12 amino acids. The CDR3 is CASSEPGVKQYF. CDR3 sequence (DNA): TGTGCCAGCAGTGAACCCGGGGTCAAGCAGTATTTC.

This clonotype appeared a few times. Since the CDR3 does not end with the conserved phenylalanine or tryptophan, this likely comes from a read error. Because the CDR3's place on the DNA is in doubt, the DNA is left out and the CDR3 is given as listed by TCRdb. The V and J genes are TRBV29-1 and TRBJ2-3; the table's D call, TRBD1, has no DNA check behind it. The CDR3 is made up of 14 amino acids, end residues included. Germline loops: CDR1 SQVTM, CDR2 ANQGSEA. CDR3 sequence reads: CSVEGTGGADTRYL.

On this clonotype: This could be a read error, since a much larger clone is one nucleotide away. The V gene is TRBV20-1, the J gene TRBJ2-1; weak D call: TRBD2 (5 bases). The germline V and J ends were trimmed by 3 bases and 9 bases, with 18 bases remaining between them. CDR1 is DFQATT and CDR2 is SNEGSKA in the germline V gene (reference sequence). CDR3 size: 14 residues. CDR3 amino acids: CSASSVGVIGEQFF. CDR3 sequence (DNA): TGCAGTGCTAGTTCGGTCGGGGTGATTGGTGAGCAGTTCTTC.

About this clonotype itself: Given a much more abundant clone one base away, this may be a read error. The chain is built from TRBV20-1 and TRBJ2-7, with D possibly matching TRBD2 (7 bases). This CDR3 has 14 amino acids. The germline V gene encodes CDR1 DFQATT and CDR2 SNEGSKA (reference sequence). Trimming shortened V by 6 bases and J by 3 bases, and 18 bases separated the two germline ends. The CDR3 nucleotides are TGCAGTGCCTCCCGGACAAGGGGGGGCTACGAGCAGTACTTC. As protein: CSASRTRGGYEQYF.

Concerning this clonotype itself: Being one base from a much bigger clone, this may be a read error. The V and J genes are TRBV4-1 and TRBJ2-5, with D possibly called TRBD1 or TRBD2 (5 bases each). This CDR3 has 14 residues. In germline, CDR1 is MGHRA, CDR2 YSYEKL. The CDR3 reads CASSQQNRGETQCF. The CDR3 nucleotides read TGCGCCAGCAGCCAGCAAAATAGGGGAGAGACCCAGTGCTTC.

Notes on this clonotype: Without the conserved terminal phenylalanine or tryptophan, this CDR3 likely stems from a read error. The chain carries TRBV5-4 and TRBJ2-6; D unresolved. The CDR3 spans 19 residues. From germline, CDR1 is SGHNT and CDR2 YYREEE (reference sequence). Trimming took off 0 bases at V and 2 bases at J, with 18 bases between the two ends. DNA for the CDR3: TGTGCCAGCAGCTTGGTGATCCTAACGGAGTTCACTGGGGCCAACGTCCTGACTCTC. Translated, it gives CASSLVILTEFTGANVLTL.

Comment on this clonotype: At one end the junction does not follow the germline gene, possibly because of a read error. V usage is TRBV11-2 and J usage is TRBJ2-2, with 7 nucleotides matching TRBD1. The V gene's germline CDR1 is SGHAT and CDR2 FQNNGV. The CDR3 is 13 residues long. The CDR3 region has the DNA TGTGCCAGCAACTCCACAGGGGCCGGGGAGCTGCTTTTT. Protein: CASNSTGAGELLF.

Comments on this clonotype: One end of the junction does not line up with germline, which may come from a read error. V gene TRBV29-1 combines with J gene TRBJ2-7; 10 positions agree with TRBD1. This CDR3 has 13 residues. CDR1 and CDR2 (germline): SQVTM, ANQGSEA. The CDR3 here is CSVQGQGLHEQYF. For the CDR3, the DNA is TGCAGCGTTCAGGGACAGGGGCTCCACGAACAGTACTTC.

A note on this clonotype: Relative to the germline gene, one junction end is altered; a read error may explain this. The chain links TRBV3-1 to TRBJ2-1; the D is unclear. This CDR3 has 15 amino acids. Germline lookup yields CDR1 LGHDT and CDR2 YNNKEL (reference sequence). This chain's CDR3 is CVSSDQVVDDNEQFF. DNA of the CDR3: TGTGTCAGCAGCGACCAAGTGGTGGATGATAATGAGCAGTTCTTC.

Comments on this clonotype: A much larger clone differs by one base, so this may be a read error. This CDR3 reads CARSGRQHSPLHF. In nucleotides, the CDR3 is TGTGCCAGGAGCGGACGACAACATTCACCCCTCCACTTT. The rearrangement links TRBV12-3 or TRBV12-4 to TRBJ1-6; no clear D. The ends were cut back, 9 bases at V and 8 bases at J, with 14 bases in the middle. The CDR3 extends over 13 amino acids.

The chain employs TRBV4-2 and TRBJ2-7; TRBD1 is a possible D gene (6 bases). Germline loops: CDR1 LGHNA, CDR2 YNFKEQ. Trimming took 5 bases from V and 2 from J, leaving 13 bases between them. The CDR3 length is 14 residues. The chain's CDR3 is CASSALDSTYEQYF. CDR3 bases: TGTGCCAGCAGCGCGTTGGACAGTACCTACGAGCAGTACTTC.

As to this clonotype: This may come from a read error, since a much larger clone is one base off. The V call is TRBV5-6, the J call TRBJ1-1, with D hard to call. Germline V gene sequence: CDR1 SGHDT, CDR2 YYEEEE. This CDR3 is built from 13 residues. CDR3 sequence: CACSQRVFTEAFF. CDR3 bases: TGTGCCTGCAGCCAAAGGGTCTTCACTGAAGCTTTCTTT.

Notes on this clonotype: A much larger clonotype is one base distant, so this may be a read error. The rearrangement joins TRBV6-1 to TRBJ2-2; 9 nucleotides match TRBD1. Germline CDR1 and CDR2: MNHNS and SASEGT. This CDR3 contains 14 residues. The CDR3 sequence is CSSSQQGATGELFF. The CDR3 DNA reads as TGTTCCAGCAGTCAACAGGGGGCGACCGGGGAGCTGTTTTTT.

CDR3 residues: CASGIRSGASYNEQFF. CDR3 sequence (DNA): TGTGCCAGCGGTATCCGAAGCGGGGCCTCCTACAATGAGCAGTTCTTC. J is TRBJ2-1 and V is TRBV11-2; TRBD2 aligns across 7 bases. The CDR3 is 16 residues long. The germline CDR1 and CDR2 sequences are SGHAT and FQNNGV. With 8 bases clipped from V and 0 bases from J, the junction kept 10 bases outside the gene matches.

In its sample, this clonotype was seen a few times. A read error may account for a junction end that differs from germline. The CDR3, as DNA: TGTGCCAGCAGCCTAATAGGGAACACTGAAGCTCTCTTT. It translates to CASSLIGNTEALF. This chain uses TRBV12-3 or TRBV12-4 with TRBJ1-1; D is uncertain. The CDR3 has 13 amino acids.

This clonotype has just a few counts. One end of the junction fails to match germline, which may point to a read error. This sequence joins TRBV4-3 and TRBJ2-6; maybe TRBD2 (5 bases). Germline V gene lookup returns CDR1 LGHNA and CDR2 YSLEER. CDR3 length: 16 amino acids. The chain's CDR3 is CASNQESSSGVNVLTF. CDR3 in DNA: TGCGCCAGCAACCAAGAGTCTAGCTCTGGGGTCAACGTCCTGACTTTC.

This chain uses TRBV12-3 or TRBV12-4 with TRBJ2-1; D call uncertain. V was cut by 4 bases and J by 1 base, with 20 bases left in between. The CDR3 sequence is 18 residues long. The CDR3 loop reads CASSSRTHRRISYNEQFF. Here the CDR3 DNA reads TGTGCCAGCAGTTCCAGGACCCATAGGCGAATTTCCTACAATGAGCAGTTCTTC.

For this clonotype: With a much larger clone just one base away, this may be a read error. V gene TRBV10-3 combines with J gene TRBJ2-3; D uncertain. This CDR3 contains 15 residues. CDR1 and CDR2 (germline): ENHRY, SYGVKD. V was trimmed by 0 bases and J by 3 bases, leaving 10 bases between them. CDR3 protein: CAISESVGTTDTQYF. The CDR3 DNA reads TGTGCCATCAGTGAGTCTGTTGGTACGACAGATACGCAGTATTTT.

Worth noting for this clonotype: One junction end does not reproduce the germline sequence, and a read error may be involved. V gene TRBV11-2 combines with J gene TRBJ2-1; TRBD2 agrees at 9 bases. The CDR3 is made up of 15 amino acids. CDR1 is SGHAT and CDR2 is FQNNGV in the germline V gene. The CDR3 region is CAISFIAGGINGQFF. The DNA for the CDR3 is TGTGCCATCAGCTTTATTGCGGGAGGGATTAATGGGCAGTTCTTC.

This chain connects TRBV6-5 to TRBJ2-3; no clear D gene. The CDR3 is 14 residues long. Trimming removed 1 base from V and 6 bases from J, with 11 bases in between. Germline CDR1 MNHEY, CDR2 SVGAGI. The CDR3 DNA reads TGTGCCAGCAGTTACTTGGCACAAGCTGATACGCAGTATTTT. Its translation: CASSYLAQADTQYF.

Remarks on this clonotype: One end of the junction is discordant with germline, which a read error may explain. The CDR3 here is CASSQGRAHNTEAYF. The DNA of the CDR3 is TGCGCCAGCAGCCAAGGACGGGCACATAACACTGAAGCTTACTTT. The chain recombines TRBV4-1 with TRBJ1-1; D uncertain. The CDR3 is 15 amino acids. Germline V gene data show CDR1 as MGHRA and CDR2 as YSYEKL.